The TCR beta chain under discussion was sequenced for a study of circulating tumor DNA in untreated peripheral T-cell lymphoma. Study-level points and caveats: Tumor-specific clonotypes were found in roughly 80% of patients.

About this clone itself: Its antigen remains unknown.

Tumor tissue was collected at baseline, before treatment began. Germline CDR1 reads KGHSH; CDR2 reads LQKENI. Trimming took 4 bases from V and 1 from J, leaving 13 bases between them. The CDR3 consists of 15 residues. Method: immunoSEQ multiplex PCR; TCRdb's copy keeps in-frame clones and lacks some. The table shows a few thousand clones, with 55% to 70% occurring only once. The sequence was obtained from a human donor with peripheral T-cell lymphoma. The specimen was tumor tissue. This sequence joins TRBV18 and TRBJ1-1, with D perhaps TRBD1 (5 bases). The CDR3: CASSLSGPTNTEAFF. In DNA, the CDR3 is TGTGCCAGCTCACTATCGGGACCTACGAACACTGAAGCTTTCTTT.